This TCR beta chain derives from a study of vaccination and CD4 T cells after COVID-19. Study overall: For post-vaccine samples, collection took place a median around 73 days after dose two, ranging from 14 to 241. Study outcomes and limitations: SARS-CoV-2-reactive clonotype medians increased from roughly 21 to 40, not significantly.

Treatment specified: roughly 11-day PBMC culture with coronavirus spike peptide pools or control peptides (ViraFEST assay). Via ViraFEST, peptide pools expanded antigen-specific T cells before TCR sequencing. This clonotype was recorded once. Its antigen is still unknown. Sequence data for DNA of cultured CD4+ T cells were generated by the Oncomine TCR Beta short-read assay. TCRdb recomputed calls from the PCR reads with MiXCR, one row per CDR3 protein. The table lists around 15,000 distinct CDR3 sequences, about 40% of them singletons, with around 4% in the top ten. V was cut by 5 bases and J by 0 bases, with 14 bases left in between. In germline, CDR1 is DFQATT, CDR2 SNEGSKA (reference sequence). The CDR3 has 14 amino acids.

The sample comprised CD4+ T cells from blood, cultured in vitro. The chain couples TRBV20-1 to TRBJ2-7; a weak D match, TRBD2 (6 bases). The clonotype comes from a human donor who had recovered from COVID-19. The CDR3 nucleotides are TGCAGTGCTTATAGCGGCCTAAGCTCCTACGAGCAGTACTTC. This gives the protein CSAYSGLSSYEQYF.